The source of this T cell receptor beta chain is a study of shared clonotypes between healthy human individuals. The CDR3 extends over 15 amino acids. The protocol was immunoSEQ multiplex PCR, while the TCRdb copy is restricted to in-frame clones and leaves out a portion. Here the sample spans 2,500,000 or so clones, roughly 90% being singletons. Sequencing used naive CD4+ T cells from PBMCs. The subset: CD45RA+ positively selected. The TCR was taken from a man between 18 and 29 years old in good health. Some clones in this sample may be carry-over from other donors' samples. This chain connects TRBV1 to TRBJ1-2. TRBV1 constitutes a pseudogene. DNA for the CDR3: TGCACCAGCAGCCAAGAGCGGGGGCTTTTCTATGGCTACACCTTC. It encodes CTSSQERGLFYGYTF.